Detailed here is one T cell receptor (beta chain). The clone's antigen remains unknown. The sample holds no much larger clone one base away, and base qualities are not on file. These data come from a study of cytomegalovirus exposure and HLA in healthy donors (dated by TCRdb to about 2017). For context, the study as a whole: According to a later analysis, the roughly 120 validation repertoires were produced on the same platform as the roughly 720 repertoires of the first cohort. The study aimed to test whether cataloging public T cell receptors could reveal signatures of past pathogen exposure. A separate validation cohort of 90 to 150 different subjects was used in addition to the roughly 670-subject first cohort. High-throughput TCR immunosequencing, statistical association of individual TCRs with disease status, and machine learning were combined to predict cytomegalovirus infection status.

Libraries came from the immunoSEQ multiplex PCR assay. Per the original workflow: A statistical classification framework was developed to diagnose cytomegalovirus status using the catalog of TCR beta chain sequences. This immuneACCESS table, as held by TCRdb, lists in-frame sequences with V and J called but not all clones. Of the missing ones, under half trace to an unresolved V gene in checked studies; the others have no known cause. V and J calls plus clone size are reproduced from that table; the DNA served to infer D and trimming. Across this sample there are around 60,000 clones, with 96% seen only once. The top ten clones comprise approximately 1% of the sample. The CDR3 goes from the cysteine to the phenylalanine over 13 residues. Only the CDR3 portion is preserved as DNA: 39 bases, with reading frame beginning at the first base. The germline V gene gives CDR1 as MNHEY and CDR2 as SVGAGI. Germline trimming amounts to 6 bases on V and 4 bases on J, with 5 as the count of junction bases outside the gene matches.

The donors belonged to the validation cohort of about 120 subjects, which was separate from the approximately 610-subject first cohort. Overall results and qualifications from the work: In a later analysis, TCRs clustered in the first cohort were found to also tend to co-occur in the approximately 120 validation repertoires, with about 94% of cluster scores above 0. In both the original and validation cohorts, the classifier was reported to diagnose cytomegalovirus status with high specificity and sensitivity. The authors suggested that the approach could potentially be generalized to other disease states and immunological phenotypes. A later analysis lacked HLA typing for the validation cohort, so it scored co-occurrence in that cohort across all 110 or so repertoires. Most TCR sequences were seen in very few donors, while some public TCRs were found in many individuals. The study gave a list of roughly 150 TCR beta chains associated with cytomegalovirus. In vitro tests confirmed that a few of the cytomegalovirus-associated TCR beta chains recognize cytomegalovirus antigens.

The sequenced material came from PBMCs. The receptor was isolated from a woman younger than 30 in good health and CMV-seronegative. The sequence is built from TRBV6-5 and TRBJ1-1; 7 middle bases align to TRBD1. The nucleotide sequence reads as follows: TGTGCCAGCAGAAGACAGGGATTCACTGAAGCTTTCTTT. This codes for CASRRQGFTEAFF.